This T cell receptor (beta chain) was identified during a study of early T cells in non-severe SARS-CoV-2 infection. This clonotype turned up a few times. TCRdb analysed the 5' RACE reads with MiXCR anew, one entry per CDR3 protein. The top ten clones hold around 5.8% of a sample with about 68,000 distinct CDR3 sequences, around 9.9% of them seen once. Sequenced material: whole blood. The TCR sequence derives from an adult who was a healthcare worker with PCR-confirmed SARS-CoV-2 infection or an uninfected control (not recorded which).

The CDR3 DNA reads TGTGCCAGCACATTCGTGACGGGGAGCTACTACAATGAGCAGTTCTTC. Protein sequence: CASTFVTGSYYNEQFF. The chain links TRBV5-5 to TRBJ2-1, with D possibly TRBD2 on 5 matching bases. CDR3 length equals 16 residues. CDR1 and CDR2 (germline): SGHKS, YYEKEE (reference sequence). V lost 6 bases, J lost 3 bases, and 19 bases lay in between.